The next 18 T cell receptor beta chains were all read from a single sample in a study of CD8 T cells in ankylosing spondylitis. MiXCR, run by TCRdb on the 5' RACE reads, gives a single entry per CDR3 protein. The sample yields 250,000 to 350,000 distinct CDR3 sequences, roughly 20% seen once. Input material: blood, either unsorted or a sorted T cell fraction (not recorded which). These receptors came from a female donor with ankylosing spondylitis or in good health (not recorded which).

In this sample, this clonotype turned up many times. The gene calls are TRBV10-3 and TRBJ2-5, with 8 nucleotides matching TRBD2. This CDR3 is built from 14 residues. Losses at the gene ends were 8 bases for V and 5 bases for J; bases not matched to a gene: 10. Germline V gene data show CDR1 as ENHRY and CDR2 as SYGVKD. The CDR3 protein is CAIGAGRAGETQYF. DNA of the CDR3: TGTGCCATCGGTGCCGGGAGGGCCGGTGAGACCCAGTACTTC.

For the CDR3, the DNA is TGTGCCAGCAGTCTGGACGGGATCACAGATACGCAGTATTTT. This gives the protein CASSLDGITDTQYF. This chain joins TRBV6-4 and TRBJ2-3; tentative D call: TRBD2 (5 bases). This CDR3 has 14 amino acids. The V end was cut by 5 bases, the J end by 2 bases, with 11 bases between. CDR1 and CDR2 (germline): MRHNA, SNTAGT.

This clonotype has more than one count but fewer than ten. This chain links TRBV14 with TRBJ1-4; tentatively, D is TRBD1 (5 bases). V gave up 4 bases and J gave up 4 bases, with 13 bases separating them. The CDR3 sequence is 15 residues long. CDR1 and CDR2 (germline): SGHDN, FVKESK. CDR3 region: CASSRQRAVNEKLFF. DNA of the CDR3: TGTGCCAGCAGCCGACAGAGGGCTGTTAATGAAAAACTGTTTTTT.

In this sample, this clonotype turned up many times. CDR3 residues: CSARLSTDTQYF. The CDR3 nucleotides read TGCAGCGCTCGACTAAGCACAGATACGCAGTATTTT. The chain joins TRBV29-1 to TRBJ2-3; D is perhaps TRBD2 (5 bases). V lost 7 bases and J lost 0, with 8 bases in between. CDR3 length: 12 residues. Germline values: CDR1 SQVTM, CDR2 ANQGSEA.

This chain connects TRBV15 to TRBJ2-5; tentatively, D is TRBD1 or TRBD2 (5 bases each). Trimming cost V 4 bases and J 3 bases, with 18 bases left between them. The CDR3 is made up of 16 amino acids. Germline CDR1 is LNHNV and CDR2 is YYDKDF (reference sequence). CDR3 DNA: TGTGCCACCAGCAATCTGGGGACGGAGGAGGAAGAGACCCAGTACTTC. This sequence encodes CATSNLGTEEEETQYF.

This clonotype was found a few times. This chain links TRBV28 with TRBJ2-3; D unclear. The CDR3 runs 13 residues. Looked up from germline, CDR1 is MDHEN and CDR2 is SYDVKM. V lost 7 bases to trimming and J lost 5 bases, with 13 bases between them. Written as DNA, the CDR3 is TGTGCCAGCACTTCTTTGCGGATAGATACGCAGTATTTT. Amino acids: CASTSLRIDTQYF.

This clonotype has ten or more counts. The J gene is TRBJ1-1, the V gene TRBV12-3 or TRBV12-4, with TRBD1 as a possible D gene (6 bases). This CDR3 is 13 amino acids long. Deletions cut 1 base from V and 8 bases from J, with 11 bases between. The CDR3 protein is CASSLGLDSEAFF. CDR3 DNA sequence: TGTGCCAGCAGTTTAGGCCTGGACAGCGAAGCTTTCTTT.

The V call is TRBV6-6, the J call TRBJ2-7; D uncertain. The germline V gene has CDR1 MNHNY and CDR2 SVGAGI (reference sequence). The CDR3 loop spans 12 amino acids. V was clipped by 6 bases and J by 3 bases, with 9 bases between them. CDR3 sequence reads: CASRTSLYEQYF. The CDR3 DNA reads TGTGCCAGCAGAACATCTCTCTACGAGCAGTACTTC.

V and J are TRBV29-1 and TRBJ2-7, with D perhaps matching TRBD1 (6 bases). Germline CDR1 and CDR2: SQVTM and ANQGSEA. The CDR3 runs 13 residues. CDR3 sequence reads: CGARTAGLSEQYF. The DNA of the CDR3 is TGCGGCGCCCGGACAGCCGGTTTGTCCGAGCAGTACTTC.

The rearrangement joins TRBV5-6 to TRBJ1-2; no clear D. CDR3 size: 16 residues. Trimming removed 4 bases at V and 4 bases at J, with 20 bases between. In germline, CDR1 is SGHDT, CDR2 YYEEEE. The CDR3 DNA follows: TGTGCCAGCAGCCCGGTGGAAGGGTCCCCCCTCTATGGCTACACCTTC. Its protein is CASSPVEGSPLYGYTF.

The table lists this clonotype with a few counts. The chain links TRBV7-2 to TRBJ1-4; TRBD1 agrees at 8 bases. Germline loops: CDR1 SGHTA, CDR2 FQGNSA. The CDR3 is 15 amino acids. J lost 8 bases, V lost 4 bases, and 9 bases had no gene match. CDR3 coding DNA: TGTGCCAGCAGCTCAAGGACAGGGATCTACGAAAAACTGTTTTTT. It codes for CASSSRTGIYEKLFF.

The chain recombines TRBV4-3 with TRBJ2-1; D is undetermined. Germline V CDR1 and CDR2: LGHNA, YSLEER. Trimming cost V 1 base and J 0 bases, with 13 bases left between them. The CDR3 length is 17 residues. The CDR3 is CASSQGDEHLSYNEQFF. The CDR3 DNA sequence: TGCGCCAGCAGCCAAGGAGACGAGCACCTCTCCTACAATGAGCAGTTCTTC.

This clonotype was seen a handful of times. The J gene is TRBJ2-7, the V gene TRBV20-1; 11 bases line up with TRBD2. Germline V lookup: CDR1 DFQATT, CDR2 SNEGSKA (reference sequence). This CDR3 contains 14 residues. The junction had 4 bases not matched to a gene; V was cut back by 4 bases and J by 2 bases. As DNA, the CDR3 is TGCAGTGCTACTATAGCGGGAGGGACCTACGAGCAGTACTTC. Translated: CSATIAGGTYEQYF.

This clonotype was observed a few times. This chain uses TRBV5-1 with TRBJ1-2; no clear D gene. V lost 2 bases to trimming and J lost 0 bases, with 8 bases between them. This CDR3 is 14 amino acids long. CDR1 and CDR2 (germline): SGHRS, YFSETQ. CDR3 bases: TGCGCCAGCAGCTTATCGGCTTCTAACTATGGCTACACCTTC. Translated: CASSLSASNYGYTF.

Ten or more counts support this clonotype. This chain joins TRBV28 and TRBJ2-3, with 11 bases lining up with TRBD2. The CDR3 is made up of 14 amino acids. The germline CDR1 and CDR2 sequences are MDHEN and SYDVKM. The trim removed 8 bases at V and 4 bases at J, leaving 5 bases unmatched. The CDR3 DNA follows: TGTGCCAGCCTCCCGGGACTAGCGGCAGATACGCAGTATTTT. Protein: CASLPGLAADTQYF. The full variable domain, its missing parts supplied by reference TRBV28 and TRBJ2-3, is DVKVTQSSRYLVKRTGEKVFLECVQDMDHENMFWYRQDPGLGLRLIYFSYDVKMKEKGDIPEGYSVSREKKERFSLILESASTNQTSMYLCASLPGLAADTQYFGPGTRLTVL.

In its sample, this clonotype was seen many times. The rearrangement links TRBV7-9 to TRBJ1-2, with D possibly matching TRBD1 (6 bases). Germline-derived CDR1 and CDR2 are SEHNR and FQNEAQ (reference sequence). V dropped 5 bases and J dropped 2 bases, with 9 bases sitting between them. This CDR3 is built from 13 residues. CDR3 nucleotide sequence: TGTGCCAGCAGCCGTGGACAGAACTATGGCTACACCTTC. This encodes CASSRGQNYGYTF.

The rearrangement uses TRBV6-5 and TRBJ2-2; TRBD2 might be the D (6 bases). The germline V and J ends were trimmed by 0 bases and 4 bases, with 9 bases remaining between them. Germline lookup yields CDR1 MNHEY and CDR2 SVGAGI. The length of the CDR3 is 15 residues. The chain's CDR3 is CASSYSSGPTGELFF. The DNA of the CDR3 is TGTGCCAGCAGTTACTCCAGCGGGCCCACCGGGGAGCTGTTTTTT.

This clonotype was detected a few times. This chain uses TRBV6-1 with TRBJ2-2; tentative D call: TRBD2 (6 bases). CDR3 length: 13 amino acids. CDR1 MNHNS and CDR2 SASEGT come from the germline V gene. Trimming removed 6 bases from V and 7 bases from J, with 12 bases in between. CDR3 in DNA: TGTGCCAGCAGCAGCTCCGGGGGCGGGGAGCTGTTTTTT. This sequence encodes CASSSSGGGELFF.